This T cell receptor beta chain is from a study of cytomegalovirus exposure and HLA in healthy donors. In the study overall: When roughly 420 donors were genotyped, about 86% of them were found to fall in the Caucasian-associated ancestry cluster. Study-level points and caveats: Testing in vitro showed a few CMV-associated chains specific for CMV antigens.

The PCR was carried out with 60 Vbeta primers and 13 Jbeta primers. Some clones are missing from TCRdb's copy, which holds only in-frame ones; the method was immunoSEQ multiplex PCR. This sample's table has around 50,000 clones. On this clone itself: Its matching antigen is unknown.

The source of this sequence is a woman aged 40 to 50 in good health and CMV-seronegative. The sequencing input was PBMCs.

The CDR3 sequence is CASSLAGGTDNEQFF. The CDR3 bases are TGTGCCAGCAGCTTAGCGGGAGGGACGGACAATGAGCAGTTCTTC. The chain links TRBV7-6 to TRBJ2-1; the match to TRBD2 covers 7 bases. Germline CDR1 reads SGHVS; CDR2 reads FNYEAQ. CDR3 length: 15 residues. The V segment lost 0 bases and the J segment 5 bases; nucleotides outside the gene matches: 4.